The source of this T cell receptor (beta chain) is a study of control samples from healthy donors and cancer patients. The length of the CDR3 is 14 residues. The germline CDR1 and CDR2 sequences are SEHNR and FQNEAQ (reference sequence). Trimming stripped 5 bases from V and 7 bases from J, with 18 bases between. The data were produced by immunoSEQ multiplex PCR, yet TCRdb's version contains in-frame clones alone and is incomplete. The data hold almost 85,000 clones, with 94% observed a single time. This sequence was found in a woman aged 18-29 years in good health. The V call is TRBV7-9, the J call TRBJ2-7, with D possibly TRBD2 on 5 matching bases. Source material: blood. CDR3 sequence: CASSPLGLAEEQYF. The CDR3 nucleotides are TGTGCCAGCAGCCCACTAGGACTCGCGGAAGAGCAGTACTTC. The full variable domain, completed using reference TRBV7-9 and TRBJ2-7, is DTGVSQNPRHKITKRGQNVTFRCDPISEHNRLYWYRQTLGQGPEFLTYFQNEAQLEKSRLLSDRFSAERPKGSFSTLEIQRTEQGDSAMYLCASSPLGLAEEQYFGPGTRLTVT.